This entry is about one TCR beta chain. Its antigen is not identified. Germline V gives CDR1 SGHAT, CDR2 FQNNGV. The junction had 5 bases not matched to a gene; V was cut back by 5 bases and J by 8 bases. This CDR3 comprises 15 residues. The sample originates from a study of cytomegalovirus exposure and HLA in healthy donors. PCR amplification relied on 60 Vbeta primers (plus 13 Jbeta primers). Only in-frame clones appear in the TCRdb table, and some are missing; sequencing was by immunoSEQ multiplex PCR. The sample yields 130,000 or so clones, over 75% seen once. Study results and limitations: Researchers reported in a later analysis that a missense DCLRE1C variant was tied to TCR beta V- and J-gene trimming. The study had only CMV serostatus as immune exposure information.

The sample comprised PBMCs. V gene TRBV11-2 combines with J gene TRBJ2-1; 14 positions agree with TRBD2. This sequence was found in a man between 45 and 60 years old in good health and CMV-seronegative. Written as DNA, the CDR3 is TGTGCCAGCAGCAGGGGGACTAGCGGGAGATATGAGCAGTTCTTC. Its translation: CASSRGTSGRYEQFF.